This T cell receptor (beta chain) was recovered during a study of vaccination and CD4 T cells after COVID-19. Study overall: Convalescents were six males and four females, two of them Hispanic. Control cultures, each given a CEFX pool, an HIV-1 Nef pool, or no peptide, were included. Study-level findings and limits: Spike mono-reactive clones accounted for 304 of the 307 vaccine-specific clones found in convalescent patients.

The assay that was used to sequence DNA from cultured CD4+ T cells was the Oncomine TCR Beta short-read assay. TCRdb used MiXCR to reprocess the PCR reads, holding one entry per CDR3 protein. This sample yields about 4,600 distinct CDR3 sequences, of which about 30% are seen a single time; 30% to 35% belongs to the top ten. The V gene lost 1 base and the J gene lost 4 bases, with 11 bases spanning the gap. Germline CDR1 is LNHNV and CDR2 is YYDKDF (reference sequence). The CDR3 length is 15 residues. Treatment defined: approximately 11-day PBMC culture with coronavirus spike peptide pools or control peptides (ViraFEST assay). PBMC cultures, at approximately 2 million cells per well, received roughly 10 IU/ml IL-2 and about 9.3 ug/ml peptide pools. This clonotype rates as medium-sized. Antigen specificity is unknown.

The chain is built from TRBV15 and TRBJ1-5; TRBD1 might be the D (5 bases). This clonotype originated in a human donor who had recovered from COVID-19. The sequencing sample was made of CD4+ T cells from blood, cultured in vitro. This chain's CDR3 is CATSRVGVWNQPQHF. CDR3 DNA sequence: TGTGCCACCAGCAGAGTGGGGGTATGGAATCAGCCCCAGCATTTT.